The rows below give T cell receptor beta chains drawn from one sample of a study of blood T cell repertoires in COVID-19. TCRdb's table, derived via immunoSEQ multiplex PCR, lists solely in-frame clones and lacks some. The sample consists of some 44,000 clones, approximately 92% of them appearing once. Source material: peripheral blood. The receptor set was obtained from a human donor in a cohort sampled during active COVID-19. Each CDR3 is given with its conserved first and last residue. Each record gives: clone size, D gene, J gene, V gene, CDR3 DNA, CDR3 protein. A D gene is named only where the DNA matches it firmly. A clone size is listed for some rows: how often the clone was seen (once, few, many), or a class if it is expanded.

NA	NA	TRBJ2-7	TRBV9	TGTGCCAGCAGCGGGAGGGGAGTTAGCTCCCACGAGCAGTACTTC	CASSGRGVSSHEQYF
NA	NA	TRBJ2-4	TRBV6-5	TGTGCCAGCAGCCCCATAGCCAAAAACATTCAGTACTTC	CASSPIAKNIQYF
few	NA	TRBJ2-1	TRBV11-2	TGTGCCAGCAGCCCCGGTCTTGGGCTCAATGAGCAGTTCTTC	CASSPGLGLNEQFF
NA	NA	TRBJ1-2	TRBV4-1	TGCGCCAGCAGCCAAGTTTATACTTACGCGAGCTCCAACTATGGCTACACCTTC	CASSQVYTYASSNYGYTF
NA	TRBD1	TRBJ2-1	TRBV11-2	TGTGCCAGCAGCTTGGGGGACAGGTTGAATGAGCAGTTCTTC	CASSLGDRLNEQFF
NA	NA	TRBJ2-1	TRBV19	TGTGCCAGTAGTTCCAGGGTGGAGCAGTTCTTC	CASSSRVEQFF
NA	NA	TRBJ2-3	TRBV19	TGTGCCAGTAGTATGACGGCCAGGGCGGTAGATACGCAGTATTTT	CASSMTARAVDTQYF
NA	NA	TRBJ2-3	TRBV18	TGTGCCAGCTCCCAGGGTAGCACAGATACGCAGTATTTT	CASSQGSTDTQYF
NA	NA	TRBJ2-3	TRBV7-2	TGTGCCAGCAGCCGGGTGGTGTCCCGCACAGATACGCAGTATTTT	CASSRVVSRTDTQYF
NA	NA	TRBJ1-5	TRBV28	TGTGCCAGCAGTTTACAGGGTAATCAGCCCCAGCATTTT	CASSLQGNQPQHF
NA	TRBD1	TRBJ1-1	TRBV10-1	TGCGCCAGCAGTGAGAGGGGGCCCACTGAAGCTTTCTTT	CASSERGPTEAFF
few	NA	TRBJ2-2	TRBV7-3	TGTGCCAGCAGCTCTGGGACTTTTACCGGGGAGCTGTTTTTT	CASSSGTFTGELFF
NA	NA	TRBJ2-3	TRBV5-4	TGTGCCAGCAGCTTCAGAGCGGCGCTCACAGATACGCAGTATTTT	CASSFRAALTDTQYF
NA	NA	TRBJ1-3	TRBV7-9	TGTGCCAGCAGCTCAAACAGGGCTGGAAACACCATATATTTT	CASSSNRAGNTIYF
NA	TRBD1	TRBJ2-1	TRBV10-3	TGTGCCATCAAGGACAGGAACAATGAGCAGTTCTTC	CAIKDRNNEQFF
NA	TRBD1	TRBJ2-1	TRBV7-2	TGTGCCAGCAGGATGGACAGGGGTTCCTACAATGAGCAGTTCTTC	CASRMDRGSYNEQFF
NA	NA	TRBJ1-2	TRBV9	TGTGCCAGCAGCCCCGGACACCCTAACTATGGCTACACCTTC	CASSPGHPNYGYTF
few	NA	TRBJ2-7	TRBV25-1	TGTGCCAGCAGTCCCCCCCCGGGGAATCGCCACGAGCAGTACTTC	CASSPPPGNRHEQYF
NA	TRBD1	TRBJ1-6	TRBV9	TGTGCCAGCAGTAACCGGGACAGGGGTAATTCACCCCTCCACTTT	CASSNRDRGNSPLHF
NA	NA	TRBJ1-2	TRBV12-3/TRBV12-4	TGTGCCAGCAGTACCGGGACAATCCGAGGCTACACCTTC	CASSTGTIRGYTF
few	NA	TRBJ1-1	TRBV5-8	TGTGCCAGCAGCTGGGGGGCTGAAGCTTTCTTT	CASSWGAEAFF
NA	NA	TRBJ1-5	TRBV29-1	TGCAGCGTGCGGGACTCCAGAGCAATTTTTGAGAGCAATCAGCCCCAGCATTTT	CSVRDSRAIFESNQPQHF
NA	TRBD2	TRBJ2-3	TRBV27	TGTGCCAGCAGCAGGACTAGCGGGAGGCCAGATACGCAGTATTTT	CASSRTSGRPDTQYF
NA	NA	TRBJ2-5	TRBV5-5	TGTGCCAGCAGCTTCGACAGACCGCAAGAGACCCAGTACTTC	CASSFDRPQETQYF
NA	TRBD1	TRBJ2-1	TRBV4-2	TGTGCCAGCAGCGGACCCGGGACAGCCACCTACAATGAGCAGTTCTTC	CASSGPGTATYNEQFF
NA	NA	TRBJ2-1	TRBV28	TGTGCCAGCAGTTTGGGTGGGAGGATTGGCAATGAGCAGTTCTTC	CASSLGGRIGNEQFF
NA	NA	TRBJ2-7	TRBV19	TGTGCCAGTAGACTCCTGGACACCCGCTCCTACGAGCAGTACTTC	CASRLLDTRSYEQYF
NA	NA	TRBJ2-1	TRBV7-2	TGTGCCAGCAGCTCCCGGCGGCCAGGGAATGAGCAGTTCTTC	CASSSRRPGNEQFF
NA	TRBD1	TRBJ2-7	TRBV10-3	TGTGCCATCAGCCCACAGGGGGACGAGCAGTACTTC	CAISPQGDEQYF
NA	TRBD2	TRBJ2-2	TRBV4-1	TGCGCCAGCAGCCAAGGATCTAGCGGGAGGGGGGCCGGGGAGCTGTTTTTT	CASSQGSSGRGAGELFF
NA	TRBD1	TRBJ1-2	TRBV5-1	TGCGCCAGCAGCGCACCGGGACAGTCAAGAGCCGGCTACACCTTC	CASSAPGQSRAGYTF
NA	NA	TRBJ2-7	TRBV7-2	TGTGCCAGCAGCTTAGAGTTCGGGACAACCGAGCAGTACTTC	CASSLEFGTTEQYF
once	TRBD1	TRBJ1-2	TRBV18	TGTGCCAGCTCACCAGTGGGGACAGGGGGCTATGGCTACACCTTC	CASSPVGTGGYGYTF
NA	TRBD1	TRBJ1-2	TRBV19	TGTGCCAGTAAGGTGGGCTTGGACAGGCCTTATGGCTACACCTTC	CASKVGLDRPYGYTF
NA	NA	TRBJ2-1	TRBV12-3/TRBV12-4	TGTGCCAGCAGCCGCGGGTTGTCTGAGCAGTTCTTC	CASSRGLSEQFF
NA	NA	TRBJ1-2	TRBV20-1	TGCAGTGCTAGTCTAGGGGCGGGGGGCTATGGCTACACCTTC	CSASLGAGGYGYTF
once	NA	TRBJ2-7	TRBV7-2	TGTGCCAGCAGCTTCGACGGACAGAGCTCCTACGAGCAGTACTTC	CASSFDGQSSYEQYF
NA	NA	TRBJ1-2	TRBV21-1	TGTGCCCGAACCGAGGGCCTCTATGGCTACACCTTC	CARTEGLYGYTF
once	TRBD1	TRBJ2-7	TRBV5-1	TGCGCCAGCAGCATAGCCGGGACAGGGACCGAGCAGTACTTC	CASSIAGTGTEQYF
NA	TRBD1	TRBJ2-2	TRBV27	TGTGCCAGCAGTTTGTCCGGGACAGTAGGGACCGGGGAGCTGTTTTTT	CASSLSGTVGTGELFF
NA	TRBD1	TRBJ1-1	TRBV10-3	TGTGCCATCAGTGAGAGGCCCAGAGGAGGGGGCGCCGACACTGAAGCTTTCTTT	CAISERPRGGGADTEAFF
NA	NA	TRBJ1-3	TRBV2	TGTGCCAGCAGGAGGACTACCTCTGGAAACACCATATATTTT	CASRRTTSGNTIYF
NA	TRBD2	TRBJ2-1	TRBV7-2	TGTGCCAGCAGCTTACTAGCGGTGGGGTTGGAGTTCTTC	CASSLLAVGLEFF